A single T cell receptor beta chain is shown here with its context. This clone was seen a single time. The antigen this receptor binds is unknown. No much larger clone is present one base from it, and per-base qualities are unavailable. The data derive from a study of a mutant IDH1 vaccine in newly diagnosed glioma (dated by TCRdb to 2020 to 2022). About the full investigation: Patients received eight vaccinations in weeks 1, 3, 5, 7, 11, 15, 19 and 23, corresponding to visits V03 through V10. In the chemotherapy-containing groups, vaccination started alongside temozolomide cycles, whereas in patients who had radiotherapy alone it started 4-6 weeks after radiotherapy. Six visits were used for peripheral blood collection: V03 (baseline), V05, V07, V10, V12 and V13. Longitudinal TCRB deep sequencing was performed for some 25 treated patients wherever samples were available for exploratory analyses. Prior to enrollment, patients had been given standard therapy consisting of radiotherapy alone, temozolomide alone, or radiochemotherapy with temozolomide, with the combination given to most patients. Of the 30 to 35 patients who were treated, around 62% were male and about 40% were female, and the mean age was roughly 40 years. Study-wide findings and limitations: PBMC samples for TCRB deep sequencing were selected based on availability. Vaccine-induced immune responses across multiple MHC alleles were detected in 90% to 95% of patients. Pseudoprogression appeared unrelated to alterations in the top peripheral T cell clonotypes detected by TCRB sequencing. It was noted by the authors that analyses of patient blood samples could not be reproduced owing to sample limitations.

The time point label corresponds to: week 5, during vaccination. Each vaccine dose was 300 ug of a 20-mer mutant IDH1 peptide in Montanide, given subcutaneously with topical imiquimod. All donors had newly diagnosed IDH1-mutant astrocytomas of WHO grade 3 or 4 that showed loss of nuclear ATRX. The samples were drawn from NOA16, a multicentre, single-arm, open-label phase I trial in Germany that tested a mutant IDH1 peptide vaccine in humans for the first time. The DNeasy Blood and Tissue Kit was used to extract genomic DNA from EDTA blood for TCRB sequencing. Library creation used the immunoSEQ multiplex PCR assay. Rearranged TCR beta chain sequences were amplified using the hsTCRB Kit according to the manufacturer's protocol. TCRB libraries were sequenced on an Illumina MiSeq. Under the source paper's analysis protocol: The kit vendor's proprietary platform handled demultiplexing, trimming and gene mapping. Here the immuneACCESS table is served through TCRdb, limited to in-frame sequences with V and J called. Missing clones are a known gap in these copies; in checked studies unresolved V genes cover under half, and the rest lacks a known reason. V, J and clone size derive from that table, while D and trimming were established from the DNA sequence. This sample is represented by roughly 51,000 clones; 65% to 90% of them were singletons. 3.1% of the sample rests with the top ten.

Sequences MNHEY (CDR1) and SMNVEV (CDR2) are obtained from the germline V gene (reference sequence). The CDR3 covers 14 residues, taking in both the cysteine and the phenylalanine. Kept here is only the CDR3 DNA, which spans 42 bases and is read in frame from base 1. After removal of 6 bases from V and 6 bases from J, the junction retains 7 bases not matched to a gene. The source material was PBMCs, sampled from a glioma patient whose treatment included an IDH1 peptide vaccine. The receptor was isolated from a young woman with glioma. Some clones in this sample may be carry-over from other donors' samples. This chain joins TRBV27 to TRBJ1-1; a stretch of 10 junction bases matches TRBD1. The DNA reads TGTGCCAGCAGAAGGGGGACAGGGGCTCCTGAAGCTTTCTTT. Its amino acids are CASRRGTGAPEAFF.